This TCR beta chain was profiled in a study of cytomegalovirus exposure and HLA in healthy donors. General study points: Cytomegalovirus association was listed for about 160 TCR beta chains. The classifier reportedly diagnosed cytomegalovirus status with high sensitivity and specificity.

Germline loops: CDR1 MGHRA, CDR2 YSYEKL. Deletions cut 2 bases from V and 6 bases from J, with 14 bases between. The CDR3 has 14 residues. For this clone: The target antigen is unknown.

Method: immunoSEQ multiplex PCR; TCRdb's copy keeps in-frame clones and lacks some. The sample holds some 65,000 clones, roughly 96% seen once. The receptor's source is a man aged 18 to 35 in good health and CMV-seronegative. V is TRBV4-1 and J is TRBJ2-7, with a possible D match to TRBD1 (6 bases). Sequencing used PBMCs. The CDR3 here is CASSQPLQGREQYF. Written as DNA, the CDR3 is TGCGCCAGCAGCCAACCTCTCCAGGGGCGCGAGCAGTACTTC.